A single sample gave rise to the 5 T cell receptor beta chains below, sequenced in a study of blood T cell repertoires in COVID-19. This table comes from immunoSEQ multiplex PCR, and its TCRdb copy is limited to in-frame clones, with some not included. The data show roughly 100,000 clones, 80% to 95% seen once. Sequenced material: peripheral blood. All receptors derive from a man aged 18-30 years with COVID-19, enrolled during active disease.

This rearrangement joins TRBV14 to TRBJ2-5; D remains unclear. The V gene lost 3 bases and the J gene lost 5 bases, with 13 bases spanning the gap. Germline V gives CDR1 SGHDN, CDR2 FVKESK. The CDR3 totals 14 residues. CDR3 region: CASSQGFSGETQYF. The CDR3, as DNA: TGTGCCAGCAGCCAGGGCTTTAGTGGGGAGACCCAGTACTTC.

The chain couples TRBV5-1 to TRBJ2-2, with 11 bases aligning to TRBD2. The CDR3 runs to 17 residues. The J segment lost 0 bases and the V segment lost 4 bases, leaving 5 bases of the junction unmatched. Germline loops: CDR1 SGHRS, CDR2 YFSETQ. The CDR3 here is CASSPGLAGANTGELFF. The CDR3 nucleotides are TGCGCCAGCAGCCCCGGACTAGCGGGCGCGAACACCGGGGAGCTGTTTTTT.

The chain joins TRBV30 to TRBJ2-5; D possibly corresponds to TRBD1 (8 bases). Germline lookup yields CDR1 GTSNPN and CDR2 SVGIG (reference sequence). Trimming shortened V by 8 bases and J by 4 bases, and 17 bases separated the two germline ends. The CDR3 covers 13 residues. CDR3 amino acids: CARQQGEGETQYF. The CDR3 coding sequence is TGTGCCCGGCAACAGGGGGAGGGAGAGACCCAGTACTTC.

In its sample, this clone was seen once. The chain is built from TRBV12-5 and TRBJ1-5; possible D gene TRBD1, 6 bases. Deletions cut 7 bases from V and 4 bases from J, with 11 bases between. Germline V CDR1 and CDR2: LGHNT, FRNRAP. The CDR3 has 13 amino acids. CDR3: CASAQGQNQPQHF. CDR3 nucleotides: TGTGCTAGTGCCCAAGGACAGAATCAGCCCCAGCATTTT.

Turning to this clone: A read error may account for a junction end that differs from germline. The chain links TRBV9 to TRBJ1-4; D gene ambiguous. This CDR3 spans 14 amino acids. Per germline, CDR1 SGDLS and CDR2 YYNGEE. CDR3 in amino acids: CASSQTSSREKLLF. Here the CDR3 DNA reads TGTGCCAGCAGCCAAACTAGTAGTAGGGAAAAACTGCTTTTT. Based on the CDR3 plus reference TRBV9 and TRBJ1-4, the full variable domain is DSGVTQTPKHLITATGQRVTLRCSPRSGDLSVYWYQQSLDQGLQFLIQYYNGEERAKGNILERFSAQQFPDLHSELNLSSLELGDSALYFCASSQTSSREKLLFGSGTQLSVL.